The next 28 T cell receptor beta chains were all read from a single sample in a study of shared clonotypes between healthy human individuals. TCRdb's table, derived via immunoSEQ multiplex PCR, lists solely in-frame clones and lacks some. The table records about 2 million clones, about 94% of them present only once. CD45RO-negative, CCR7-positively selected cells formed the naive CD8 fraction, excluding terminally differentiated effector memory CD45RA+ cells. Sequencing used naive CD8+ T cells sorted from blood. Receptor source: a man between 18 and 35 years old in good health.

CDR3 residues: CASRDSAGGRTEAFF. The CDR3 DNA reads as TGCGCCAGCAGAGACTCCGCAGGGGGCCGTACTGAAGCTTTCTTT. The chain recombines TRBV5-1 with TRBJ1-1; 8 bases map to TRBD1. The CDR3 is 15 residues long. Per the germline V gene, CDR1 is SGHRS and CDR2 is YFSETQ. The trim removed 5 bases at V and 5 bases at J, leaving 11 bases unmatched.

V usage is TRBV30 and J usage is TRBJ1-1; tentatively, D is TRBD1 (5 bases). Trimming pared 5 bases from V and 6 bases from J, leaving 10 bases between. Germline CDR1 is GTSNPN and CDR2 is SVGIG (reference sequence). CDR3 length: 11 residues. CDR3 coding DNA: TGTGCCTGGGGAAGGGGACCTGAAGCTTTCTTT. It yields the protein CAWGRGPEAFF.

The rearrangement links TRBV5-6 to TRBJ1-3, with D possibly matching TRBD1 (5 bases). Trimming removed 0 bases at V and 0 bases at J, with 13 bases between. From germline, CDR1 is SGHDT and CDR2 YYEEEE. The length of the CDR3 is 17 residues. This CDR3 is CASSLDRKGRSGNTIYF. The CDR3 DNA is TGTGCCAGCAGCTTGGACAGGAAAGGGCGCTCTGGAAACACCATATATTTT.

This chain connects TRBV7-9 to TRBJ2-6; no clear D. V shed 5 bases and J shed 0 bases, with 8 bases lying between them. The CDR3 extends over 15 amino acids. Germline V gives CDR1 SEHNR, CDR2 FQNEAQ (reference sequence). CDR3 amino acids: CASSDQDSGANVLTF. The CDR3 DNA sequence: TGTGCCAGCAGCGACCAGGACTCTGGGGCCAACGTCCTGACTTTC.

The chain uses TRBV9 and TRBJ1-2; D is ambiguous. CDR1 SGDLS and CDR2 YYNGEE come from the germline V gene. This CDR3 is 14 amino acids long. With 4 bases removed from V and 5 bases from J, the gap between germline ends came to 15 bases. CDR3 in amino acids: CASSQDDMLYGYTF. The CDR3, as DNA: TGTGCCAGCAGCCAGGATGACATGTTGTATGGCTACACCTTC. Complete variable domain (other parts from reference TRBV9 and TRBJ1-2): DSGVTQTPKHLITATGQRVTLRCSPRSGDLSVYWYQQSLDQGLQFLIQYYNGEERAKGNILERFSAQQFPDLHSELNLSSLELGDSALYFCASSQDDMLYGYTFGSGTRLTVV.

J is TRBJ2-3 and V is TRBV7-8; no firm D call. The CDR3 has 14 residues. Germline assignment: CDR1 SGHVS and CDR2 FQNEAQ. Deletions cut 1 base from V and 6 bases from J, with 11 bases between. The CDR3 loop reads CASSLEYGFDTQYF. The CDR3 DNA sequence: TGTGCCAGCAGCTTAGAATACGGCTTTGATACGCAGTATTTT.

DNA for the CDR3: TGTGCCAGCAGCAGTAGGGTCCAGGGTAGGGCGGAGACCCAGTACTTC. It codes for CASSSRVQGRAETQYF. The chain couples TRBV13 to TRBJ2-5; a possible D gene is TRBD1 (5 bases). The CDR3 contains 16 residues. Germline V CDR1 and CDR2: PRHDT, FYEKMQ (reference sequence). V lost 5 bases and J 5 bases, leaving 21 bases between the germline ends. The complete variable domain, with remaining parts taken from reference TRBV13 and TRBJ2-5, reads AAGVIQSPRHLIKEKRETATLKCYPIPRHDTVYWYQQGPGQDPQFLISFYEKMQSDKGSIPDRFSAQQFSDYHSELNMSSLELGDSALYFCASSSRVQGRAETQYFGPGTRLLVL.

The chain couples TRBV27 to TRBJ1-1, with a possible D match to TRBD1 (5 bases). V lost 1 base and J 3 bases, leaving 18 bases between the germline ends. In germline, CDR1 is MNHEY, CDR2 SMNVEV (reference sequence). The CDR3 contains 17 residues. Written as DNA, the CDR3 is TGTGCCAGCAGTTTATTATCCCCTCAGGGAAAGGACACTGAAGCTTTCTTT. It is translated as CASSLLSPQGKDTEAFF.

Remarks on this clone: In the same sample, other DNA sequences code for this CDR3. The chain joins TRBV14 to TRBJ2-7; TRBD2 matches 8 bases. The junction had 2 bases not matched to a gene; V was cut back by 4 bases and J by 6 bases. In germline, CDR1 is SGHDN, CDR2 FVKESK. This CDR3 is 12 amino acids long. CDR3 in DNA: TGTGCCAGCAGCCTAAGCGGGGGCGAGCAGTACTTC. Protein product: CASSLSGGEQYF.

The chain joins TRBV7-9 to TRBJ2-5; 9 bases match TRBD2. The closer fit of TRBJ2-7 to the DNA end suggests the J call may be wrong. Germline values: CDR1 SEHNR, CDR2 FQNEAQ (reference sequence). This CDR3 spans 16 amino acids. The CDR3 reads CASSLGLAGEDYEQYF. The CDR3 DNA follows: TGTGCCAGCAGCTTGGGACTAGCTGGGGAAGACTACGAGCAGTACTTC.

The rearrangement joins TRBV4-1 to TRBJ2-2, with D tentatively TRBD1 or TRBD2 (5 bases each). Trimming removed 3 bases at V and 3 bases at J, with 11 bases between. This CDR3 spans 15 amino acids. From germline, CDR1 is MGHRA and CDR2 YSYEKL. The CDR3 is CASSQLGRDTGELFF. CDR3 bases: TGCGCCAGCAGCCAGCTGGGACGGGACACCGGGGAGCTGTTTTTT.

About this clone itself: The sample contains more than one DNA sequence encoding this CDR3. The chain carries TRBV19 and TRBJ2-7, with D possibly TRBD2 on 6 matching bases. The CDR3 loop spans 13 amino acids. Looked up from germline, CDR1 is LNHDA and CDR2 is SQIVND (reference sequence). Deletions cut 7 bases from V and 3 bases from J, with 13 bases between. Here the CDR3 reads CASTGPGGYEQYF. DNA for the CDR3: TGTGCCAGTACAGGCCCCGGGGGCTACGAGCAGTACTTC.

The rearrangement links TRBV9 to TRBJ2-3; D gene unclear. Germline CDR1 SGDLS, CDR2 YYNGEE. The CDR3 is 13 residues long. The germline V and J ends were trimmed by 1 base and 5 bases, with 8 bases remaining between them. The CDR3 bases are TGTGCCAGCAGCGTATTAGTTGGAGATACGCAGTATTTT. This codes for CASSVLVGDTQYF.

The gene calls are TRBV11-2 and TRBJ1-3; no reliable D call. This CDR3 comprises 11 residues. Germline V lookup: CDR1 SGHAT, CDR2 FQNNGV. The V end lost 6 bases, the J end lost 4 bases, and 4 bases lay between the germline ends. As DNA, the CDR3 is TGTGCCAGCAGATCCGGAAACACCATATATTTT. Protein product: CASRSGNTIYF.

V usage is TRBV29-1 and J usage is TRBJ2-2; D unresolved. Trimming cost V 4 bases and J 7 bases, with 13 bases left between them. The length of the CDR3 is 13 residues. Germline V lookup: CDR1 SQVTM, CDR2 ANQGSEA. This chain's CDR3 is CSVVSDGVGELFF. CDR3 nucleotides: TGCAGCGTTGTTTCAGATGGTGTCGGGGAGCTGTTTTTT.

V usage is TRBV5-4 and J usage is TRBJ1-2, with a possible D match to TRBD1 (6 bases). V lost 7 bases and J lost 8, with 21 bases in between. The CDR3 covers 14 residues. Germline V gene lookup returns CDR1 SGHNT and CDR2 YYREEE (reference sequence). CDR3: CASSATGAVEGYTF. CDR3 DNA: TGTGCCAGCTCCGCGACGGGGGCAGTGGAGGGCTACACCTTC.

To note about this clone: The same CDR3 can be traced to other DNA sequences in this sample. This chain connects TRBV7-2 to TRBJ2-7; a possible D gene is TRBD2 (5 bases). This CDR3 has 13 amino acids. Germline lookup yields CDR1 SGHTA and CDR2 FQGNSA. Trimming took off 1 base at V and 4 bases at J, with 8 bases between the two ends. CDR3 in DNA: TGTGCCAGCAGCTTAGGGAGGCCATACGAGCAGTACTTC. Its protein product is CASSLGRPYEQYF.

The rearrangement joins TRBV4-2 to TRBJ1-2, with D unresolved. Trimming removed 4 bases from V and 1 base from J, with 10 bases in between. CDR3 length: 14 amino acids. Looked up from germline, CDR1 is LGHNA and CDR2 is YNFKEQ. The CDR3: CASSPPEHNYGYTF. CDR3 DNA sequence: TGTGCCAGCAGCCCCCCAGAACATAACTATGGCTACACCTTC.

The CDR3 bases are TGTGCCTGCAGTAAAAGGGCGGAAAAACTGTTTTTT. It yields the protein CACSKRAEKLFF. This chain joins TRBV30 and TRBJ1-4, with no clear D. Germline CDR1 is GTSNPN and CDR2 is SVGIG (reference sequence). V lost 6 bases to trimming and J lost 8 bases, with 13 bases between them. CDR3 length: 12 amino acids. The variable domain in full, with the rest retrieved from reference TRBV30 and TRBJ1-4, is SQTIHQWPATLVQPVGSPLSLECTVEGTSNPNLYWYRQAAGRGLQLLFYSVGIGQISSEVPQNLSASRPQDRQFILSSKKLLLSDSGFYLCACSKRAEKLFFGSGTQLSVL.

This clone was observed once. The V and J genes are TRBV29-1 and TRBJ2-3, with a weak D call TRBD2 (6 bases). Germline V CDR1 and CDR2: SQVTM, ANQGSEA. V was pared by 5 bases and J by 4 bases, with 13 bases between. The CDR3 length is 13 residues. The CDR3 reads CSVNSGEADTQYF. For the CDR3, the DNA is TGCAGCGTTAATTCTGGGGAGGCAGATACGCAGTATTTT.

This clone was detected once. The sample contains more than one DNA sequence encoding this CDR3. The CDR3 loop is CASSIGGLAYGYTF. DNA of the CDR3: TGTGCCAGTAGTATAGGGGGCCTCGCATATGGCTACACCTTC. The rearrangement links TRBV19 to TRBJ1-2, with D possibly TRBD1 on 5 matching bases. CDR1 is LNHDA and CDR2 is SQIVND in the germline V gene (reference sequence). V was pared by 1 base and J by 5 bases, with 11 bases between. CDR3 length equals 14 residues. Based on the CDR3 plus reference TRBV19 and TRBJ1-2, the full variable domain is DGGITQSPKYLFRKEGQNVTLSCEQNLNHDAMYWYRQDPGQGLRLIYYSQIVNDFQKGDIAEGYSVSREKKESFPLTVTSAQKNPTAFYLCASSIGGLAYGYTFGSGTRLTVV.

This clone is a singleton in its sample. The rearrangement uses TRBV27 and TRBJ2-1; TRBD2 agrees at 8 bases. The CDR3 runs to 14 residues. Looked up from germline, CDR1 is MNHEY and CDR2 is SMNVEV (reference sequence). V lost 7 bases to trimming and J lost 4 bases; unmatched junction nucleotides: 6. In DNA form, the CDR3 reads TGTGCCAGCAAGACTAGCGCAAATTACAATGAGCAGTTCTTC. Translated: CASKTSANYNEQFF.

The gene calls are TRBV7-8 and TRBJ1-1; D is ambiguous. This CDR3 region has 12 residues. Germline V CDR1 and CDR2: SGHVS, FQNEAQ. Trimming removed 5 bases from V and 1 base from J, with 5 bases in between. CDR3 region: CASSITNTEAFF. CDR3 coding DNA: TGTGCCAGCAGCATTACGAACACTGAAGCTTTCTTT.

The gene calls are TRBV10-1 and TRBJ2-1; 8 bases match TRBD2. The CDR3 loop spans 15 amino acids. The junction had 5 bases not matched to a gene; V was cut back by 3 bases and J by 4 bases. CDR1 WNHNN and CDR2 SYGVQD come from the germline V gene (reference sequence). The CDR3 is CASSDQLAVYNEQFF. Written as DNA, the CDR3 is TGCGCCAGCAGTGATCAACTAGCGGTTTACAATGAGCAGTTCTTC.

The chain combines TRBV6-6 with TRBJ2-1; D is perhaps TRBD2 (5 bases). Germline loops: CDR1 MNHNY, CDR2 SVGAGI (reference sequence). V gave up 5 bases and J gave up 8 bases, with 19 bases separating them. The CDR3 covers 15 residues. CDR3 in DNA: TGTGCCAGCAGTACCTTCCCCGGGAAGACCGATGAGCAGTTCTTC. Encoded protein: CASSTFPGKTDEQFF.

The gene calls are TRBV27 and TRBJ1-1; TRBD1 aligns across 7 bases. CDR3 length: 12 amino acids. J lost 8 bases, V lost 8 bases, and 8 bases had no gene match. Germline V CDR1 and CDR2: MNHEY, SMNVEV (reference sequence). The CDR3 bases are TGTGCCAGCTCCGGACAGGTCGACGAAGCTTTCTTT. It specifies CASSGQVDEAFF.

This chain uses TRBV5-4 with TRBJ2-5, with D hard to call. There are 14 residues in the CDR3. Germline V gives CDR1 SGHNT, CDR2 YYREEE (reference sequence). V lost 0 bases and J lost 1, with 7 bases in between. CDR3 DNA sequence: TGTGCCAGCAGCTTGGAATTAGGCCAAGAGACCCAGTACTTC. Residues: CASSLELGQETQYF.

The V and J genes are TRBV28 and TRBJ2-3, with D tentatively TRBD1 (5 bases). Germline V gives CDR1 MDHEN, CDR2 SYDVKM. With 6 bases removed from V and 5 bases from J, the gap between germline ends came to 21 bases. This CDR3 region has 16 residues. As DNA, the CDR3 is TGTGCCAGCAGACCCCAGGAATCAGGGTTGGGAGATACGCAGTATTTT. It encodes CASRPQESGLGDTQYF.